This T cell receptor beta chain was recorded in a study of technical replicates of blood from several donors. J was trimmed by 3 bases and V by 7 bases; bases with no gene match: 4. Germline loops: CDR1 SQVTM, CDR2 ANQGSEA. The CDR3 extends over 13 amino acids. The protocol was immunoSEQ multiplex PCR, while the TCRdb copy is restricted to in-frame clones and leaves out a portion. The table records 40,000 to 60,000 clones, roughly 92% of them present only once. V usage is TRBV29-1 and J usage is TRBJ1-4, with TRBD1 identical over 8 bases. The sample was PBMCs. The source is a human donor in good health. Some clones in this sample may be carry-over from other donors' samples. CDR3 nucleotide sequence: TGCAGCGCTGGACAGGGTCCTAATGAAAAACTGTTTTTT. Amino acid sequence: CSAGQGPNEKLFF.